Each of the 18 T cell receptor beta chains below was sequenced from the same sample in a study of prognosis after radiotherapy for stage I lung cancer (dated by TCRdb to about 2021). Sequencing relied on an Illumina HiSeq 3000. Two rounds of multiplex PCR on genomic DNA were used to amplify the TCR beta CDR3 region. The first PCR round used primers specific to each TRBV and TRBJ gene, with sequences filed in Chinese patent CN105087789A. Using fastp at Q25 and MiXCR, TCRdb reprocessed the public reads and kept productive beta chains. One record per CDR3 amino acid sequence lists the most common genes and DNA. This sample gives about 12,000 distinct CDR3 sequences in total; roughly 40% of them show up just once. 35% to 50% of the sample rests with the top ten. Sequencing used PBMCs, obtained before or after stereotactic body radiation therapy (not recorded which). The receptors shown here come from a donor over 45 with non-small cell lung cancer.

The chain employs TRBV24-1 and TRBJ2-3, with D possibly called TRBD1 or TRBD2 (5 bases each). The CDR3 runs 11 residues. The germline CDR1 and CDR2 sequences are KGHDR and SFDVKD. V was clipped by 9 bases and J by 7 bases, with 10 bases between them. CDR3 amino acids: CATGTCNTQYF. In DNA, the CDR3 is TGTGCCACCGGGACGTGTAATACGCAGTATTTT.

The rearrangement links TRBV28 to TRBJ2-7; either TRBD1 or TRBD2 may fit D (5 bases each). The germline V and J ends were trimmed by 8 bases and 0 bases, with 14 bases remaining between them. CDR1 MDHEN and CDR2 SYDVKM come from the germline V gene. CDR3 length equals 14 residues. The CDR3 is CASVRAGSSYEQYF. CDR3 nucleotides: TGTGCCAGCGTACGGGCAGGGAGCTCCTACGAGCAGTACTTC. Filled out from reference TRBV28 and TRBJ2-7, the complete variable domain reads DVKVTQSSRYLVKRTGEKVFLECVQDMDHENMFWYRQDPGLGLRLIYFSYDVKMKEKGDIPEGYSVSREKKERFSLILESASTNQTSMYLCASVRAGSSYEQYFGPGTRLTVT.

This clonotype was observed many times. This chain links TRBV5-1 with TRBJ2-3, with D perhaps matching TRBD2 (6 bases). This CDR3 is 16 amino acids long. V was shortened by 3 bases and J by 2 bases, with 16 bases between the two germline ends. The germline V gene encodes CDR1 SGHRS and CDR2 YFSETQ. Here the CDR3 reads CASSSVGGVSTDTQYF. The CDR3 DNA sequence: TGCGCCAGCAGCTCGGTGGGGGGAGTTTCCACAGATACGCAGTATTTT. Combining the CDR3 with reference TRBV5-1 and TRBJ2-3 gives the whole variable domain KAGVTQTPRYLIKTRGQQVTLSCSPISGHRSVSWYQQTPGQGLQFLFEYFSETQRNKGNFPGRFSGRQFSNSRSEMNVSTLELGDSALYLCASSSVGGVSTDTQYFGPGTRLTVL.

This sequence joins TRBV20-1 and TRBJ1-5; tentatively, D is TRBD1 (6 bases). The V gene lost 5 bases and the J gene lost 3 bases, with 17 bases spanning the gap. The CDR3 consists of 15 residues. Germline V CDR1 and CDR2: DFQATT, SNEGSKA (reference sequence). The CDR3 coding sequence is TGCAGTGCTGACACACTTGGACAGCACAATCAGCCCCAGCATTTT. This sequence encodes CSADTLGQHNQPQHF.

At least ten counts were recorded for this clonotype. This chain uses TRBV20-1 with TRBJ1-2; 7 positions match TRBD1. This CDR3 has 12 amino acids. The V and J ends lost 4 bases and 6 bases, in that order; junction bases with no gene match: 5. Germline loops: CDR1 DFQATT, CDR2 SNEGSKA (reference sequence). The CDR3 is CSATDRRDGYTF. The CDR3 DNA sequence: TGCAGTGCTACGGACAGGAGAGATGGCTACACCTTC.

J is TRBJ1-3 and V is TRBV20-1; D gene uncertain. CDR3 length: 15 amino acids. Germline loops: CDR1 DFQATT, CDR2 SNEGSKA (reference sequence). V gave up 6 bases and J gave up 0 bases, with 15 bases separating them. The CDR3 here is CSAGNSVGSGNTIYF. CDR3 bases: TGCAGTGCCGGAAACAGTGTGGGCTCTGGAAACACCATATATTTT.

Here the CDR3 reads CASTAVVEGYQPQHF. The CDR3 nucleotides are TGTGCCAGCACGGCGGTGGTGGAGGGTTATCAGCCCCAGCATTTT. The chain employs TRBV2 and TRBJ1-5; no firm D call. This CDR3 is built from 15 residues. Deletions cut 7 bases from V and 5 bases from J, with 18 bases between. Germline CDR1 reads SNHLY; CDR2 reads FYNNEI.

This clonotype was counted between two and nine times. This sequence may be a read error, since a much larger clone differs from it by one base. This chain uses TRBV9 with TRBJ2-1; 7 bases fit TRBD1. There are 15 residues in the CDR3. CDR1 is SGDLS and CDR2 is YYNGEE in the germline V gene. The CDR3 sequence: CASSVDRGTYSEQFF. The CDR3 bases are TGTGCCAGCAGCGTAGACAGGGGTACCTACAGTGAGCAGTTCTTC.

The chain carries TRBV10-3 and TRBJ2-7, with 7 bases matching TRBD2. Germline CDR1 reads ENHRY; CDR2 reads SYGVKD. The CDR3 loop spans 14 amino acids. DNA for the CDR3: TGTTCCACCGGGGGGACCTATTACTCCTACGAGCAGTACTTC. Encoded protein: CSTGGTYYSYEQYF.

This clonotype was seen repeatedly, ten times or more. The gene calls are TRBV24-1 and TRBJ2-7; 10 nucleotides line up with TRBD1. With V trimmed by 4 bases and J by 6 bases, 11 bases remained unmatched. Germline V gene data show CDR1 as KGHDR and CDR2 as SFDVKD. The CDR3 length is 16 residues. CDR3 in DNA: TGTGCCACCAGTGACTCCTCCGGGACAGGGGCCTTCGAGCAGTACTTC. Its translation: CATSDSSGTGAFEQYF.

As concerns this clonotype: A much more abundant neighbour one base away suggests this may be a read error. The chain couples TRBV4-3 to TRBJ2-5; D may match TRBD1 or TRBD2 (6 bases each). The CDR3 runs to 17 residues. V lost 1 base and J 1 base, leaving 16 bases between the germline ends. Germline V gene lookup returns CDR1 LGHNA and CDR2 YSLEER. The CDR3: CASSQGLEGGFQETQYF. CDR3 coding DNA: TGCGCCAGCAGCCAAGGACTAGAGGGGGGTTTCCAAGAGACCCAGTACTTC.

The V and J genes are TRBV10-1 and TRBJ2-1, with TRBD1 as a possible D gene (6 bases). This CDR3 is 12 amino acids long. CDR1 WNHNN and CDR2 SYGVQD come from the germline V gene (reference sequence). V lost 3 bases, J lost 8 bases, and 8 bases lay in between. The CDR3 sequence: CASSEQGHEQFF. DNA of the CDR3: TGCGCCAGCAGTGAACAGGGCCATGAGCAGTTCTTC.

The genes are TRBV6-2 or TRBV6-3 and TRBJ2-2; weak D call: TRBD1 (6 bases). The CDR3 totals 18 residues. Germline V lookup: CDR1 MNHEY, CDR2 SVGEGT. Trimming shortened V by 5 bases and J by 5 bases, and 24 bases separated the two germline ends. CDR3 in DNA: TGTGCCAGCAGTCCCCAGGTAGGGGGTCGTTTAGGTACCGGGGAGCTGTTTTTT. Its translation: CASSPQVGGRLGTGELFF.

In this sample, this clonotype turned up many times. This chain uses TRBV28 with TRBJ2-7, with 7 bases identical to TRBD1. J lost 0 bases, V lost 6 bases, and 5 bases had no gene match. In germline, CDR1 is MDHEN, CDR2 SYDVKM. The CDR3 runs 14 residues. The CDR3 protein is CASRTTGSSYEQYF. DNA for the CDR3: TGTGCCAGCAGGACGACAGGGAGCTCCTACGAGCAGTACTTC. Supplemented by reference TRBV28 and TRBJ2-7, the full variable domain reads DVKVTQSSRYLVKRTGEKVFLECVQDMDHENMFWYRQDPGLGLRLIYFSYDVKMKEKGDIPEGYSVSREKKERFSLILESASTNQTSMYLCASRTTGSSYEQYFGPGTRLTVT.

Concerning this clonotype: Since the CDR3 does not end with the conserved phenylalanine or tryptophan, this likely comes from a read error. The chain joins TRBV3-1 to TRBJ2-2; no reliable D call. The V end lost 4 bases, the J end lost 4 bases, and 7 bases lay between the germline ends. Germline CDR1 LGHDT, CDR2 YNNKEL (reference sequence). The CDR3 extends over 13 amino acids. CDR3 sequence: CASSPYLTGELFL. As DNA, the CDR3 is TGTGCCAGCAGCCCTTATCTCACCGGGGAGCTGTTTCTT.

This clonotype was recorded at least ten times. The CDR3 protein is CSVVAGAQETQYF. The DNA for the CDR3 is TGCAGTGTAGTCGCGGGGGCTCAAGAGACCCAGTACTTC. The genes are TRBV20-1 and TRBJ2-5; possibly TRBD2 for D (7 bases). Germline V lookup: CDR1 DFQATT, CDR2 SNEGSKA (reference sequence). Trimming stripped 7 bases from V and 2 bases from J, with 14 bases between. The length of the CDR3 is 13 residues.

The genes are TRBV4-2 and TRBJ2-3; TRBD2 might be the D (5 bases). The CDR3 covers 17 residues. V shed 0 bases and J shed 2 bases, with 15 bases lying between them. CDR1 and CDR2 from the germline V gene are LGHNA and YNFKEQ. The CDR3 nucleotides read TGTGCCAGCAGCCAAGATAGGAGGACCTCGATCACAGATACGCAGTATTTT. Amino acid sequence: CASSQDRRTSITDTQYF.

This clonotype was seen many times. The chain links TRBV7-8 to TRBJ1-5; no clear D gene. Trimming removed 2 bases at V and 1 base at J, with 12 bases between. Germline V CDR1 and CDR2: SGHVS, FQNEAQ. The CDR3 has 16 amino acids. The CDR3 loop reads CASSLSRTTSNQPQHF. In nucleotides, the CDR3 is TGTGCCAGCAGCTTAAGTCGGACGACGAGCAATCAGCCCCAGCATTTT.